The entry below describes one T cell receptor (beta chain). What it binds is unknown. This entry comes from a study of cytomegalovirus exposure and HLA in healthy donors. Notes on the study in general: There was a cluster of highly shared sequence variants that was likely a sequencing artifact.

This PCR relied on a set of 60 Vbeta primers and 13 Jbeta primers. The assay was immunoSEQ multiplex PCR, and TCRdb's table has in-frame clones only and misses some. The data show fewer than 200,000 clones, 80% seen once. Germline-derived CDR1 and CDR2 are GTSNPN and SVGIG (reference sequence). CDR3 length equals 14 residues. Trimming pared 0 bases from V and 5 bases from J, leaving 10 bases between. Sequencing was performed on PBMCs. This chain joins TRBV30 and TRBJ1-4; D is possibly TRBD1 (5 bases). The receptor comes from a boy aged 5 to 17 in good health and CMV-seronegative. CDR3 bases: TGTGCCTGGAGTGTGGGCGGGGGAAATGAAAAACTGTTTTTT. Translation: CAWSVGGGNEKLFF.